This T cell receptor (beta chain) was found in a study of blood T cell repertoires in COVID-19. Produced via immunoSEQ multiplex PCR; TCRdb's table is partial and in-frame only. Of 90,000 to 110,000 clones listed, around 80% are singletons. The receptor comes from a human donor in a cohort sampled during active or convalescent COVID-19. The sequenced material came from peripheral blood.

This CDR3 is CASSNVIVEARLKNIQYF. CDR3 coding DNA: TGTGCCAGCAGCAATGTGATTGTCGAAGCCCGACTCAAAAACATTCAGTACTTC. The chain couples TRBV7-9 to TRBJ2-4; D is unresolved. The germline gives CDR1 SEHNR, CDR2 FQNEAQ (reference sequence). The CDR3 is 18 amino acids. The germline V and J ends were trimmed by 5 bases and 3 bases, with 23 bases remaining between them. Looking up the rest from reference TRBV7-9 and TRBJ2-4 gives the full variable domain: DTGVSQNPRHKITKRGQNVTFRCDPISEHNRLYWYRQTLGQGPEFLTYFQNEAQLEKSRLLSDRFSAERPKGSFSTLEIQRTEQGDSAMYLCASSNVIVEARLKNIQYFGAGTRLSVL.